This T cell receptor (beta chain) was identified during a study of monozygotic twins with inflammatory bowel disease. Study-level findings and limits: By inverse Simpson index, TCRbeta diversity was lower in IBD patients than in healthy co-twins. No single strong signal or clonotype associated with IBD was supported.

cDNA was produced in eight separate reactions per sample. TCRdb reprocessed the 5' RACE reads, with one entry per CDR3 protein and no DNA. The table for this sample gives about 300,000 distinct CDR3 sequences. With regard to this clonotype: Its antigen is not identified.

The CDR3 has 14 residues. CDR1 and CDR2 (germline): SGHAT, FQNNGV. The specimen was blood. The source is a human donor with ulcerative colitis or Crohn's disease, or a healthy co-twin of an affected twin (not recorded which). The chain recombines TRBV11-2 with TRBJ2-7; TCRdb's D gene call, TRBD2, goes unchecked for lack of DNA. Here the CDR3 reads CASRRTLRVYEQYF. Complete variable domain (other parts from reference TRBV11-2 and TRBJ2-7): EAGVAQSPRYKIIEKRQSVAFWCNPISGHATLYWYQQILGQGPKLLIQFQNNGVVDDSQLPKDRFSAERLKGVDSTLKIQPAKLEDSAVYLCASRRTLRVYEQYFGPGTRLTVT.